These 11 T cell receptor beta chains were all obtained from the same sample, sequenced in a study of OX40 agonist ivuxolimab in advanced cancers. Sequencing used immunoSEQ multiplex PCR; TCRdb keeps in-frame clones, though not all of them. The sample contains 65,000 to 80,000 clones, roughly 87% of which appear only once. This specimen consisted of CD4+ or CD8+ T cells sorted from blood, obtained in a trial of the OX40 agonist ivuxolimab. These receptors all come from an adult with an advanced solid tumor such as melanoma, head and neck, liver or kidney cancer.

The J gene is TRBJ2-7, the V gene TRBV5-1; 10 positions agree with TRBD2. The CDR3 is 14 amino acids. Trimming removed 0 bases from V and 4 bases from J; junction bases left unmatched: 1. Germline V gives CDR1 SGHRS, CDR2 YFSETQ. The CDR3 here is CASSLGTSGYEQYF. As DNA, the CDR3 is TGCGCCAGCAGCTTGGGGACTAGCGGTTACGAGCAGTACTTC. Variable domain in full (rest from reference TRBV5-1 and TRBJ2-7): KAGVTQTPRYLIKTRGQQVTLSCSPISGHRSVSWYQQTPGQGLQFLFEYFSETQRNKGNFPGRFSGRQFSNSRSEMNVSTLELGDSALYLCASSLGTSGYEQYFGPGTRLTVT.

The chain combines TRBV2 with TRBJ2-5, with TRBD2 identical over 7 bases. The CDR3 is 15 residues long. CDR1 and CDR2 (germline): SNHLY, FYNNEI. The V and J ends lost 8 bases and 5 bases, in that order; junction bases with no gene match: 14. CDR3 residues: CASRIASGGGETQYF. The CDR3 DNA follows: TGTGCCAGCCGGATTGCTAGCGGAGGCGGTGAGACCCAGTACTTC.

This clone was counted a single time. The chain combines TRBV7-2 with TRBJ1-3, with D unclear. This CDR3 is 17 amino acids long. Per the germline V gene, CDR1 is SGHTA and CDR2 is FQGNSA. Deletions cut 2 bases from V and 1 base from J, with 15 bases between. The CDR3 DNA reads TGTGCCAGCAGCTTATACAGTCGGGGTTATTCTGGAAACACCATATATTTT. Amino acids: CASSLYSRGYSGNTIYF.

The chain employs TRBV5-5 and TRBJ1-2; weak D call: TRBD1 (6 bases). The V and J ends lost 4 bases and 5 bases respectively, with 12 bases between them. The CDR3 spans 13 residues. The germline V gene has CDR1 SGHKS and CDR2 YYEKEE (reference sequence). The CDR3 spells CASSQTRGYGYTF. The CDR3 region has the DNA TGTGCCAGCAGCCAGACTAGGGGGTATGGCTACACCTTC.

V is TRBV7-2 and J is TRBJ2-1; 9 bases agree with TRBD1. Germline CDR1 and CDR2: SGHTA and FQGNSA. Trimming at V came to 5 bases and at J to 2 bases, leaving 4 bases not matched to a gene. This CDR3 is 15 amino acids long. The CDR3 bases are TGTGCCAGCAGCCTAAGACAGGGGGCCTACAATGAGCAGTTCTTC. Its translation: CASSLRQGAYNEQFF.

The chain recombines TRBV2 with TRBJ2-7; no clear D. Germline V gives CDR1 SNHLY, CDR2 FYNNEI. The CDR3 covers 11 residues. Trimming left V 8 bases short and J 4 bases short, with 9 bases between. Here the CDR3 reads CASGQTYEQYF. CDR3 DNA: TGTGCCAGCGGGCAGACTTACGAGCAGTACTTC.

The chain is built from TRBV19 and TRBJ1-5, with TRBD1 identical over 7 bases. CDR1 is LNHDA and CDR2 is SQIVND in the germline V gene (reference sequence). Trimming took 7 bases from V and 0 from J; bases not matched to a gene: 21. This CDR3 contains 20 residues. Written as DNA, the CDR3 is TGTGCCAGTACCAAAGACAGACCGGGACAGCCCGGTTATAGCAATCAGCCCCAGCATTTT. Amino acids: CASTKDRPGQPGYSNQPQHF.

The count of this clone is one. The CDR3 here is CASSFPGGGETQYF. The CDR3 DNA follows: TGTGCCAGCAGCTTCCCCGGGGGGGGAGAGACCCAGTACTTC. The rearrangement links TRBV11-3 to TRBJ2-5; the match to TRBD2 covers 8 bases. The CDR3 has 14 amino acids. Germline V gene data show CDR1 as SGHNT and CDR2 as YENEEA. V trimming: 3 bases; J trimming: 4 bases; junction bases outside the gene matches: 4.

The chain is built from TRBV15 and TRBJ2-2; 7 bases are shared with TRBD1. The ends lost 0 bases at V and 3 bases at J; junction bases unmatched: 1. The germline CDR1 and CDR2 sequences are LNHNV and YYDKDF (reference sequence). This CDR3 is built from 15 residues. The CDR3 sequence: CATSREDRDTGELFF. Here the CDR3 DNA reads TGTGCCACCAGCAGAGAAGACAGGGACACCGGGGAGCTGTTTTTT.

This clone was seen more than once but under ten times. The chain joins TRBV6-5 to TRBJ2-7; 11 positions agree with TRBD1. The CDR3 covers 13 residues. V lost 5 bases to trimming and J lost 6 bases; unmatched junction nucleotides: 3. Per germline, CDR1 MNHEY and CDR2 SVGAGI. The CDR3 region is CASSGQGAGEQYF. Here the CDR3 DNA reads TGTGCCAGCAGTGGACAGGGGGCGGGCGAGCAGTACTTC.

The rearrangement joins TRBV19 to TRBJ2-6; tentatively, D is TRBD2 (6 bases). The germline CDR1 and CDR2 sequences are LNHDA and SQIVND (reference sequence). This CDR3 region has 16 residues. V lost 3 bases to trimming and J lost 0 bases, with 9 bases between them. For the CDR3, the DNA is TGTGCCAGTAGTATCAAGGGAGGCTCTGGGGCCAACGTCCTGACTTTC. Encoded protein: CASSIKGGSGANVLTF.